The 3 T cell receptor beta chains below were found in one sample sequenced in a study of identical twins. From the 5' RACE reads, TCRdb called clonotypes with MiXCR, one entry per CDR3 protein. The sample carries 510,000 or so distinct CDR3 sequences, roughly 15% recorded once. The data also belong to a second study, concerning yellow fever vaccine responses in identical twins.

Sequencing input: CD4+ T cells sorted from blood. These receptors were obtained from a young woman in good health.

This clonotype has more than one count but fewer than ten. The V gene is TRBV3-1, the J gene TRBJ2-3, with a weak D call TRBD1 (6 bases). Trimming shortened V by 5 bases and J by 0 bases, and 21 bases separated the two germline ends. The CDR3 is made up of 18 amino acids. Looked up from germline, CDR1 is LGHDT and CDR2 is YNNKEL (reference sequence). CDR3 nucleotide sequence: TGTGCCAGCAGCTGGGCCCCTTTGGGGGCTAGGAGCACAGATACGCAGTATTTT. Residues: CASSWAPLGARSTDTQYF.

V is TRBV11-3 and J is TRBJ2-1; TRBD1 matches 10 bases. The V and J ends lost 2 bases and 4 bases, in that order; junction bases with no gene match: 5. The length of the CDR3 is 16 residues. The V gene's germline CDR1 is SGHNT and CDR2 YENEEA. The CDR3 DNA sequence: TGTGCCAGCAGCTTACTGGGGGACAGGGGTTACAATGAGCAGTTCTTC. Translation: CASSLLGDRGYNEQFF.

This clonotype was seen a handful of times. This chain connects TRBV2 to TRBJ2-2; D is uncertain. Trimming left V 5 bases short and J 0 bases short, with 10 bases between. Germline V gene lookup returns CDR1 SNHLY and CDR2 FYNNEI. This CDR3 contains 15 residues. CDR3 sequence reads: CASSRAITNTGELFF. DNA of the CDR3: TGTGCCAGCAGTAGGGCCATCACGAACACCGGGGAGCTGTTTTTT.